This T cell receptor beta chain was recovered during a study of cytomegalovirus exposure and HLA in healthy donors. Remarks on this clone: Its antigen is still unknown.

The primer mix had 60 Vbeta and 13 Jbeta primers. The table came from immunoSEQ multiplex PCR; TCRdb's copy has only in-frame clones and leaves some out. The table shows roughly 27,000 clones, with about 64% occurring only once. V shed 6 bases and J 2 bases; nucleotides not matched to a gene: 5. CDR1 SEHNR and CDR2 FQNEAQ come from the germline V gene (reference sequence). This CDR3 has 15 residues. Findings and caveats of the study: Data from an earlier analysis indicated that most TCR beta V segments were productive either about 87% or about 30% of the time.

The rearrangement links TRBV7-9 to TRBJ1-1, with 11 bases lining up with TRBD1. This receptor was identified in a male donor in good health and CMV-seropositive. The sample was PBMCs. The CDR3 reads CASSSWTGGNTEAFF. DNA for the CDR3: TGTGCCAGCAGTAGTTGGACAGGGGGCAACACTGAAGCTTTCTTT.